Detailed here is one T cell receptor (beta chain). The data were obtained in a study of OX40 agonist ivuxolimab in advanced cancers. Study-wide context: With a range of roughly 20 to 90, age averaged approximately 55 years, and nearly 85% were male.

The CDR3 length is 15 residues. Trimming removed 5 bases at V and 5 bases at J, with 15 bases between. CDR1 is SEHNR, CDR2 FQNEAQ, per germline (reference sequence). Here immunoSEQ multiplex PCR was the method, and the copy in TCRdb shows in-frame clones only, minus some. Among around 18,000 clones, around 77% were seen once, and the ten largest hold about a quarter. The sample was CD4+ or CD8+ T cells sorted from blood, taken in a trial of the OX40 agonist ivuxolimab. This receptor was taken from an adult with an advanced solid tumor such as melanoma, head and neck, liver or kidney cancer. The chain recombines TRBV7-9 with TRBJ1-4; D call uncertain. CDR3 sequence: CASSAYIVGNEKLFF. For the CDR3, the DNA is TGTGCCAGCAGCGCTTATATCGTGGGGAATGAAAAACTGTTTTTT.